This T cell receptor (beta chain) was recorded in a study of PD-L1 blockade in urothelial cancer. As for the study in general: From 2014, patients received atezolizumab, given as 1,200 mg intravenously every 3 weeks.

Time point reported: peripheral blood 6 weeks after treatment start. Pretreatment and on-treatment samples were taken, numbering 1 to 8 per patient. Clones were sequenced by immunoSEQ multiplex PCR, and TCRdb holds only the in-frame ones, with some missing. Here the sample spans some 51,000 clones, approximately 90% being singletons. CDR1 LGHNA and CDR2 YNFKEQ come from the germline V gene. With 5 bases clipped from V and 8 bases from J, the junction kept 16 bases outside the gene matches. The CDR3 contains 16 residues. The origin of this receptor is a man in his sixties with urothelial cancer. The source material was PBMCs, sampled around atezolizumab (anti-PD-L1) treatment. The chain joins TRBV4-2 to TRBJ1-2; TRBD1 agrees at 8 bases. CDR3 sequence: CASSTPADREDYGYTF. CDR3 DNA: TGTGCCAGCAGCACCCCCGCGGACAGGGAGGATTACGGCTACACCTTC.